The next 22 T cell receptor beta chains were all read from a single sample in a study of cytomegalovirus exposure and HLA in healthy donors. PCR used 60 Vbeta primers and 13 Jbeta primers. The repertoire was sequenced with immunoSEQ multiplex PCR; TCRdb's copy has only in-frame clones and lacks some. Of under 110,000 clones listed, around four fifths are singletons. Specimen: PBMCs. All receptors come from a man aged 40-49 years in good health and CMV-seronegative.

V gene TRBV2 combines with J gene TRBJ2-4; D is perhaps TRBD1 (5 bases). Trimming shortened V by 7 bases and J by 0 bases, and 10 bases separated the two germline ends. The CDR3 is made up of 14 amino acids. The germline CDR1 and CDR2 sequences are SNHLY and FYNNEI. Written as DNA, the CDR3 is TGTGCCAGCACTCCAGGGTTAGCCAAAAACATTCAGTACTTC. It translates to CASTPGLAKNIQYF.

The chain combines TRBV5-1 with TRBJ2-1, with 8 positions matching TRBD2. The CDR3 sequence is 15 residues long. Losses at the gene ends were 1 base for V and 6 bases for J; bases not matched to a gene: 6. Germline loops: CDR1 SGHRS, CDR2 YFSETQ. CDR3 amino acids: CASSLTTGTSNEQFF. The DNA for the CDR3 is TGCGCCAGCAGCTTGACTACCGGGACTAGCAATGAGCAGTTCTTC.

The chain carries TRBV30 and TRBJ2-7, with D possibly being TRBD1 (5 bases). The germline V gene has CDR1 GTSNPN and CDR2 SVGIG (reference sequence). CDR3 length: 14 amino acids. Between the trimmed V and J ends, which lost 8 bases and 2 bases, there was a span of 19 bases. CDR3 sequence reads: CALKGRPAPYEQYV. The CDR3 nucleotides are TGTGCCCTGAAGGGGCGGCCGGCCCCCTACGAGCAGTACGTC.

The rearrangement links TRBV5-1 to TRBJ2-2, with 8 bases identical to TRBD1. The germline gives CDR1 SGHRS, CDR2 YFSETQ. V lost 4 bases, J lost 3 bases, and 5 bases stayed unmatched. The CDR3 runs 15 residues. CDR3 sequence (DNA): TGCGCCAGCAGCGCTCGCAGGGGGCACACCGGGGAGCTGTTTTTT. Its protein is CASSARRGHTGELFF.

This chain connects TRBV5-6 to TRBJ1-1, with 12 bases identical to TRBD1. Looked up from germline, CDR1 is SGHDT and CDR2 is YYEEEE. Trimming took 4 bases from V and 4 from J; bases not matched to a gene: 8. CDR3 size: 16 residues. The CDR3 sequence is CASSVPGQGARTEAFF. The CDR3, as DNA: TGTGCCAGCAGCGTCCCGGGACAGGGGGCGCGCACTGAAGCTTTCTTT.

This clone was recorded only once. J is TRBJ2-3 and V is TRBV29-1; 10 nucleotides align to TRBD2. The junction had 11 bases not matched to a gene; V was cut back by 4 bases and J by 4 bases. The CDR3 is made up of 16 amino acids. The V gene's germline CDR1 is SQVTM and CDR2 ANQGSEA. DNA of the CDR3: TGCAGCGTTGGAGGGCTAGCGGGGGAGGGCGCAGATACGCAGTATTTT. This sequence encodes CSVGGLAGEGADTQYF.

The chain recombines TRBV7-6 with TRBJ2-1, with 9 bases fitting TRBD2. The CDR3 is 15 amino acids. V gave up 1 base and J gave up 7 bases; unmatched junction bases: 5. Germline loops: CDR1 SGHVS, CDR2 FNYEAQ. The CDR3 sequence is CASSLGRRGGNEQFF. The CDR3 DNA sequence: TGTGCCAGCAGCTTAGGGCGGCGGGGGGGGAATGAGCAGTTCTTC.

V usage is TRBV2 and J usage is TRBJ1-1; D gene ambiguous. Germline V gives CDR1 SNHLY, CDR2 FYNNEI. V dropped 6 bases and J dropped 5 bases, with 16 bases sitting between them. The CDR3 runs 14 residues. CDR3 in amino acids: CASSLTGSVTEAFF. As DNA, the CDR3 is TGTGCCAGCAGCTTGACGGGGTCGGTGACTGAAGCTTTCTTT.

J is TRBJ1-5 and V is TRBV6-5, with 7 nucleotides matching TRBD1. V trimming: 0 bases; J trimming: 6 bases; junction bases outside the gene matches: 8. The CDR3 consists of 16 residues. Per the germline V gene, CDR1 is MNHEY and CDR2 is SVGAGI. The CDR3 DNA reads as TGTGCCAGCAGTTACTCGTGGGACAGAAATACTCAGCCCCAGCATTTT. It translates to CASSYSWDRNTQPQHF.

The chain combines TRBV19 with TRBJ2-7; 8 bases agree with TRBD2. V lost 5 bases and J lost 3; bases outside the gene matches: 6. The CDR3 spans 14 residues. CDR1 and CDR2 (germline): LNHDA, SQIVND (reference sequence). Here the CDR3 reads CASSPAGGGYEQYF. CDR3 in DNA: TGTGCCAGTAGTCCCGCGGGGGGTGGCTACGAGCAGTACTTC.

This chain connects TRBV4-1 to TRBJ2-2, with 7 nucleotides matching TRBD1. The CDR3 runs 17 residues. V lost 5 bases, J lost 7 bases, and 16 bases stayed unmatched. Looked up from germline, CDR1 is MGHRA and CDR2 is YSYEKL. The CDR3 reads CASSSSQQGVRVGELFF. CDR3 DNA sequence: TGCGCCAGCAGCTCCTCTCAGCAGGGGGTAAGGGTCGGGGAGCTGTTTTTT.

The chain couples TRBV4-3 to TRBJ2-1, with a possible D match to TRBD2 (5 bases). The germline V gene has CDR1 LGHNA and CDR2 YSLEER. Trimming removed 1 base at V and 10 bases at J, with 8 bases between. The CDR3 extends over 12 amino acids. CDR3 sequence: CASSQVGREQFF. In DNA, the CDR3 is TGCGCCAGCAGCCAAGTTGGGAGAGAGCAGTTCTTC.

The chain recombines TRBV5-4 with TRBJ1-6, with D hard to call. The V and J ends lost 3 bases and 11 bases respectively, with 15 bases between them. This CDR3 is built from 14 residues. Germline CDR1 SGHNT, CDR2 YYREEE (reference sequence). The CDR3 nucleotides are TGTGCCAGCAGCTCTGGTGGGGAGTCCACACCCCTCCACTTT. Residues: CASSSGGESTPLHF.

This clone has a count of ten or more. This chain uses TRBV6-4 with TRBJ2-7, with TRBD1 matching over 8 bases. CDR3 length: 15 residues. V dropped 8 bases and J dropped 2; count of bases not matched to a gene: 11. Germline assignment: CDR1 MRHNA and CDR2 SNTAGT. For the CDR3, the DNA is TGTGCCAGCTCAGCTACGACAGGGGCCACCTACGAGCAGTACTTC. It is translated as CASSATTGATYEQYF.

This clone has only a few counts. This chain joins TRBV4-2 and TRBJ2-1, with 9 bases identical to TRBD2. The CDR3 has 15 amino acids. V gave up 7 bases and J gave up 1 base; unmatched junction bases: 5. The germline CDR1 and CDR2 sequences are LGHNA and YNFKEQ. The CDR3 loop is CASKRGGGSYNEQFF. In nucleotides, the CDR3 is TGTGCCAGCAAACGCGGGGGGGGGTCCTACAATGAGCAGTTCTTC.

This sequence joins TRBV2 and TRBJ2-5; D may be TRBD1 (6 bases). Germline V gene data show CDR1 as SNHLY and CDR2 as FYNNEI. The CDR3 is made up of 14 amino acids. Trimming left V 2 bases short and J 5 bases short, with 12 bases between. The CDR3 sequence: CASSETGTRETQYF. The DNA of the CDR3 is TGTGCCAGCAGTGAAACAGGGACGCGGGAGACCCAGTACTTC. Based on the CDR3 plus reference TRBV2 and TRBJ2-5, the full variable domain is EPEVTQTPSHQVTQMGQEVILRCVPISNHLYFYWYRQILGQKVEFLVSFYNNEISEKSEIFDDQFSVERPDGSNFTLKIRSTKLEDSAMYFCASSETGTRETQYFGPGTRLLVL.

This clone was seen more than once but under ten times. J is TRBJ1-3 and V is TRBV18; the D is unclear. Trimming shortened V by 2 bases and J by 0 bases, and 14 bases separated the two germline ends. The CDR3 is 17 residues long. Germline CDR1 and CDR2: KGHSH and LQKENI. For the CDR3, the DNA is TGTGCCAGCTCACCAAGCATCATTTACCGCTCTGGAAACACCATATATTTT. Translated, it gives CASSPSIIYRSGNTIYF. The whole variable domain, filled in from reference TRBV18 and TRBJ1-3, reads NAGVMQNPRHLVRRRGQEARLRCSPMKGHSHVYWYRQLPEEGLKFMVYLQKENIIDESGMPKERFSAEFPKEGPSILRIQQVVRGDSAAYFCASSPSIIYRSGNTIYFGEGSWLTVV.

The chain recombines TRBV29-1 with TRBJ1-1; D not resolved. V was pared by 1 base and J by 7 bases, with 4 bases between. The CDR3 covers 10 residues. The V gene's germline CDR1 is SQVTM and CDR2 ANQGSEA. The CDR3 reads CSVEGLEAFF. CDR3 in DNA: TGCAGCGTTGAAGGGCTTGAAGCTTTCTTT.

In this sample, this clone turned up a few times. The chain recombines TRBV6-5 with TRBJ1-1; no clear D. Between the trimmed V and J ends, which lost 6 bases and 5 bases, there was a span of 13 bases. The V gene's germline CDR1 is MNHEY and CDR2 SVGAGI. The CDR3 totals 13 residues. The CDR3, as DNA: TGTGCCAGCAGCCCCCCCGGGAGGACTGAAGCTTTCTTT. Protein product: CASSPPGRTEAFF.

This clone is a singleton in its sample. In DNA form, the CDR3 reads TGTGCCAGCAGCCTGTCCGGGATACCTGCCGGGGAGCTGTTTTTT. It codes for CASSLSGIPAGELFF. This chain connects TRBV7-9 to TRBJ2-2; D might be TRBD2 (5 bases). The germline gives CDR1 SEHNR, CDR2 FQNEAQ (reference sequence). V was pared by 5 bases and J by 6 bases, with 16 bases between. CDR3 size: 15 residues.

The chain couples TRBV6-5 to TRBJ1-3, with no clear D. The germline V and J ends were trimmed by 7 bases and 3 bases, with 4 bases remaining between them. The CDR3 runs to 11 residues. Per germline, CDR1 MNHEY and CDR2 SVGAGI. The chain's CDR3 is CASIFGNTIYF. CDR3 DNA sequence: TGTGCCAGCATCTTTGGAAACACCATATATTTT.

DNA of the CDR3: TGTGCCTGGAGTTCGCCGGGGATGCCCCAGCATTTT. It yields the protein CAWSSPGMPQHF. This chain joins TRBV30 and TRBJ1-5; D not certain. Germline V lookup: CDR1 GTSNPN, CDR2 SVGIG (reference sequence). V lost 2 bases to trimming and J lost 9 bases, with 11 bases between them. The CDR3 runs to 12 residues.